This TCR beta chain is drawn from a study of blood T cells in healthy people across ages. Trimming cost V 11 bases and J 5 bases, with 6 bases left between them. The CDR3 is 9 amino acids. Germline CDR1 SGHTA, CDR2 FQGNSA. PBMCs numbering at least 6 million were isolated per sample. A sample-barcoded 5' primer and a J-beta primer mix were used in a second PCR of about 7 to 12 cycles. Tags on each cDNA molecule came from a template-switch adaptor with 12 random nucleotides. TCRdb processed the 5' RACE reads anew with MiXCR; each CDR3 protein has one entry. The sample includes 650,000 to 900,000 distinct CDR3 sequences, under 80% seen only once; the top ten take 28%. General observations from the study: Fewer expanded clones and more diversity marked long-lived versus aged donors. Because donor CMV status was unknown, expanded clonotype changes were possibly confounded.

Concerning this clonotype itself: As yet, its antigen is unknown.

The specimen sequenced was blood. J is TRBJ1-2 and V is TRBV7-2; D perhaps matches TRBD1 (5 bases). This TCR came from a man aged 25 to 40 in good health. The CDR3 DNA reads as TGTGCCGGGGGTTATGGCTACACCTTC. Residues: CAGGYGYTF.